This TCR beta chain was recorded in a study of siplizumab effects on memory and regulatory T cells. Produced via immunoSEQ multiplex PCR; TCRdb's table is partial and in-frame only. The repertoire holds approximately 94,000 clones, with approximately 91% as singletons. Comments on this clone: Its antigen is unknown.

Findings and caveats of the study: Memory cells seemed less diverse than naive T cells, which seemed major alloresponse contributors. Just a small share of alloreactive clones was traced back to unstimulated subsets.

Trimming took off 5 bases at V and 0 bases at J, with 11 bases between the two ends. Germline assignment: CDR1 SGHAT and CDR2 FQNNGV. The CDR3 runs 15 residues. The chain recombines TRBV11-2 with TRBJ1-3; a weak D match, TRBD1 (5 bases). The source is a human donor in good health. Source material: CD4+ T cells sorted from blood. CDR3 bases: TGTGCCAGCAGCCCCCTCGGGGGCTCTGGAAACACCATATATTTT. This encodes CASSPLGGSGNTIYF.